A selection of T cell receptor beta chains follows, all from one sample in a study of T cells after yellow fever vaccination. TCRdb re-analysed the 5' RACE reads in MiXCR, keeping a single row per CDR3 protein. The table has approximately 550,000 distinct CDR3 sequences, 19% seen once. The source was PBMCs, collected 15 days after the yellow fever booster vaccination. The receptors shown here come from a man aged 25 to 40 who received the YFV17D yellow fever vaccine. Both conserved end residues are part of each CDR3. The order of the fields is CDR3 length, J gene, clone size, V gene, D gene, CDR3 protein, CDR3 DNA. A D gene is named only where the DNA matches it firmly. The size field is filled for only some rows; it gives once, few, many or a size class.

12 | TRBJ1-5 | few | TRBV20-1 | . | CSARNSYQPQHF | TGCAGTGCTAGAAACAGCTATCAGCCCCAGCATTTT
14 | TRBJ2-2 | few | TRBV6-1 | . | CASHRTDITGELFF | TGTGCCAGCCATCGAACAGACATAACCGGGGAGCTGTTTTTT
13 | TRBJ1-2 | . | TRBV20-1 | TRBD1 | CSVTRQGAYGYTF | TGCAGTGTAACCAGACAGGGCGCCTATGGCTACACCTTC
17 | TRBJ2-1 | . | TRBV7-6 | TRBD1 | CASSPSPGQGVFDEQFF | TGTGCCAGCAGCCCCTCGCCCGGACAGGGGGTGTTTGATGAGCAGTTCTTC
14 | TRBJ2-7 | . | TRBV29-1 | TRBD1 | CSASQGARLDEQYF | TGCAGCGCCTCACAGGGGGCGCGTCTAGACGAGCAGTACTTC
14 | TRBJ2-7 | many | TRBV5-1 | TRBD1 | CASSLGQGIYEQYF | TGCGCCAGCAGCTTAGGACAGGGGATCTACGAGCAGTACTTC
13 | TRBJ2-3 | . | TRBV19 | . | CASVGSSTDTQYF | TGTGCCAGTGTGGGGAGCTCTACAGATACGCAGTATTTT
15 | TRBJ1-3 | few | TRBV7-8 | . | CASSLEYTSGNTIYF | TGTGCCAGCAGCTTAGAGTATACCTCTGGAAACACCATATATTTT
15 | TRBJ1-4 | few | TRBV7-8 | . | CASSLDIGNYEKLFF | TGTGCCAGCAGCTTAGATATAGGGAACTATGAAAAACTGTTTTTT
14 | TRBJ2-5 | once | TRBV29-1 | . | CSVEWFSHGETQYF | TGCAGCGTTGAATGGTTCTCCCACGGGGAGACCCAGTACTTC
15 | TRBJ2-5 | . | TRBV12-3/TRBV12-4 | TRBD1 | CASSSGQGMGETQYF | TGTGCCAGCAGCTCAGGACAGGGGATGGGGGAGACCCAGTACTTC
14 | TRBJ2-7 | . | TRBV5-4 | TRBD1 | CASSMAGTAYEQYF | TGTGCCAGCAGCATGGCCGGGACAGCCTACGAGCAGTACTTC
15 | TRBJ2-3 | few | TRBV5-1 | . | CASSLGASPTDTQYF | TGCGCCAGCAGCTTGGGGGCTAGCCCCACAGATACGCAGTATTTT
14 | TRBJ2-7 | . | TRBV6-2/TRBV6-3 | TRBD2 | CASRKLAISYEQYF | TGTGCCAGCAGAAAACTAGCGATCTCCTACGAGCAGTACTTC
15 | TRBJ1-3 | . | TRBV5-1 | . | CASSAGHNSGNTIYF | TGCGCCAGCAGCGCCGGACACAACTCTGGAAACACCATATATTTT
14 | TRBJ2-7 | . | TRBV13 | . | CASSSGWGGDEQYF | TGTGCCAGCAGCTCGGGCTGGGGGGGCGACGAGCAGTACTTC
17 | TRBJ2-3 | . | TRBV12-3/TRBV12-4 | TRBD1 | CASSLGGTGWRTDTQYF | TGTGCCAGCAGTTTAGGAGGGACAGGGTGGCGCACAGATACGCAGTATTTT
15 | TRBJ2-3 | few | TRBV5-1 | TRBD2 | CASSLDERELDTQYF | TGCGCCAGCAGCTTGGACGAGCGGGAGTTAGATACGCAGTATTTT
14 | TRBJ1-1 | . | TRBV7-2 | . | CASSFGHSYTEAFF | TGTGCCAGCAGCTTTGGACACTCCTACACTGAAGCTTTCTTT
14 | TRBJ2-2 | few | TRBV28 | . | CASSFGLKAGELFF | TGTGCCAGCAGTTTCGGGCTTAAAGCCGGGGAGCTGTTTTTT